One sample yielded the 23 T cell receptor beta chains listed below, sequenced in a study of blood T cell repertoires in COVID-19. Clones were read by immunoSEQ multiplex PCR, and TCRdb kept only the in-frame ones, dropping some. The sample has some 200,000 clones; roughly 86% are singletons. The sequencing sample was made of peripheral blood. Source of these receptors: a man in his forties with active or convalescent COVID-19.

J is TRBJ1-2 and V is TRBV28, with D possibly matching TRBD1 (5 bases). The germline V gene encodes CDR1 MDHEN and CDR2 SYDVKM. V shed 2 bases and J shed 3 bases, with 10 bases lying between them. This CDR3 region has 14 residues. CDR3 DNA sequence: TGTGCCAGCAGTTTACAGGGTGGTGACTATGGCTACACCTTC. Translation gives CASSLQGGDYGYTF.

The CDR3 region has the DNA TGTGCCAGCAGCCCCCTCGGTGGGGGCGCGTCCGATACGCAGTATTTT. Amino acids: CASSPLGGGASDTQYF. The chain is built from TRBV14 and TRBJ2-3; tentative D call: TRBD1 (6 bases). Per germline, CDR1 SGHDN and CDR2 FVKESK. The CDR3 is 16 amino acids. The V end lost 4 bases, the J end lost 6 bases, and 20 bases lay between the germline ends.

The CDR3 nucleotides read TGCGCCAGCAGCCACGCCCCAGGGGACCCCAACTACGAGCAGTACTTC. It encodes CASSHAPGDPNYEQYF. The chain combines TRBV5-1 with TRBJ2-7, with D perhaps TRBD1 (6 bases). The germline V gene encodes CDR1 SGHRS and CDR2 YFSETQ. V lost 4 bases and J lost 3, with 20 bases in between. The CDR3 extends over 16 amino acids.

The chain employs TRBV2 and TRBJ2-3; unclear D gene. The CDR3 loop spans 14 amino acids. The V and J ends lost 7 bases and 6 bases respectively, with 17 bases between them. CDR1 and CDR2 (germline): SNHLY, FYNNEI. The CDR3 is CASTPPNHKDTQYF. DNA of the CDR3: TGTGCCAGCACCCCCCCGAATCACAAGGATACGCAGTATTTT.

This clone turned up a few times. The rearrangement joins TRBV27 to TRBJ1-2, with D maybe TRBD1 (6 bases). V lost 6 bases to trimming and J lost 5 bases, with 16 bases between them. The germline V gene encodes CDR1 MNHEY and CDR2 SMNVEV (reference sequence). The CDR3 has 14 residues. As DNA, the CDR3 is TGTGCCAGCAGCTCGGACAGAAATGGGTATGGCTACACCTTC. Its translation is CASSSDRNGYGYTF.

This chain links TRBV18 with TRBJ2-3; the match to TRBD2 covers 11 bases. Germline loops: CDR1 KGHSH, CDR2 LQKENI. This CDR3 spans 17 amino acids. Germline trimming cut 4 bases from V and 0 bases from J; bases unmatched to any gene: 6. The CDR3 bases are TGTGCCAGCTCACGACTAGCGGGGCCCTCTAGCACAGATACGCAGTATTTT. Amino acids: CASSRLAGPSSTDTQYF.

V usage is TRBV28 and J usage is TRBJ2-1; D unresolved. Germline V gene lookup returns CDR1 MDHEN and CDR2 SYDVKM. The CDR3 is 13 residues long. The V and J ends lost 5 bases and 9 bases respectively, with 14 bases between them. CDR3 residues: CASSNINKPEQFF. The CDR3 DNA sequence: TGTGCCAGCAGTAACATTAATAAACCTGAGCAGTTCTTC.

This clone has a single count. The J gene is TRBJ2-1, the V gene TRBV3-1 (or the pseudogene TRBV3-2); D call uncertain. The CDR3 has 14 amino acids. CDR1 is LGHDT and CDR2 is YNNKEL in the germline V gene (reference sequence). The germline V and J ends were trimmed by 1 base and 4 bases, with 8 bases remaining between them. The CDR3 region is CASSQGRWYNEQFF. The CDR3 DNA sequence: TGTGCCAGCAGCCAAGGGAGATGGTACAATGAGCAGTTCTTC.

The chain combines TRBV18 with TRBJ1-5; D possibly corresponds to TRBD1 (6 bases). The CDR3 runs to 15 residues. Germline V lookup: CDR1 KGHSH, CDR2 LQKENI. V lost 3 bases and J lost 5, with 14 bases in between. The CDR3 loop reads CASSPTQGFDQPQHF. CDR3 in DNA: TGTGCCAGCTCACCCACACAGGGATTTGATCAGCCCCAGCATTTT.

V gene TRBV2 combines with J gene TRBJ2-7; 8 nucleotides match TRBD2. This CDR3 has 13 residues. The trim removed 7 bases at V and 3 bases at J, leaving 5 bases unmatched. The germline CDR1 and CDR2 sequences are SNHLY and FYNNEI. The CDR3 loop is CASKRGTFYEQYF. The DNA for the CDR3 is TGTGCCAGCAAGCGGGGGACTTTCTACGAGCAGTACTTC.

This chain connects TRBV12-5 to TRBJ1-5; 9 bases are a match to TRBD1. This CDR3 is 18 amino acids long. Germline V gives CDR1 LGHNT, CDR2 FRNRAP. V was clipped by 3 bases and J by 0 bases; unmatched bases: 9. CDR3 residues: CASGFLQGQGYSNQPQHF. In nucleotides, the CDR3 is TGTGCTAGTGGTTTCCTTCAGGGACAGGGTTATAGCAATCAGCCCCAGCATTTT.

The V call is TRBV12-3 or TRBV12-4, the J call TRBJ2-7, with 11 bases matching TRBD2. The CDR3 covers 13 residues. V shed 5 bases, J shed 7 bases, and the junction held 4 bases outside the gene matches. The CDR3 DNA follows: TGTGCCAGCAGTCCCGGGACTAGCGGTGAGCAGTACTTC. It is translated as CASSPGTSGEQYF.

The chain has TRBV9 and TRBJ2-5; 11 nucleotides line up with TRBD2. The V segment lost 4 bases and the J segment 9 bases; nucleotides outside the gene matches: 14. CDR1 and CDR2 from the germline V gene are SGDLS and YYNGEE. CDR3 size: 16 residues. CDR3 loop: CASSPNLGLAARAQYF. The CDR3 DNA sequence: TGTGCCAGCAGCCCGAACCTGGGACTAGCGGCCCGGGCCCAGTACTTC.

The chain is built from TRBV19 and TRBJ1-4; D gene uncertain. Trimming left V 3 bases short and J 7 bases short, with 12 bases between. From germline, CDR1 is LNHDA and CDR2 SQIVND (reference sequence). The CDR3 sequence is 14 residues long. The CDR3: CASSMREGGEKLFF. The CDR3 DNA follows: TGTGCCAGTAGTATGAGGGAGGGAGGTGAAAAACTGTTTTTT.

The chain's CDR3 is CASSQEALTSPLHF. For the CDR3, the DNA is TGTGCCAGCAGCCAAGAAGCCTTAACTTCACCCCTCCACTTT. The chain joins TRBV14 to TRBJ1-6, with no clear D. Per the germline V gene, CDR1 is SGHDN and CDR2 is FVKESK. The CDR3 extends over 14 amino acids. V gave up 0 bases and J gave up 9 bases, with 9 bases separating them.

This chain connects TRBV28 to TRBJ2-7, with TRBD1 identical over 7 bases. The CDR3 spans 16 residues. Germline V gives CDR1 MDHEN, CDR2 SYDVKM. V lost 2 bases and J lost 2; bases outside the gene matches: 9. CDR3 DNA sequence: TGTGCCAGCAGTTTAATCGGCCAGCAGGGGGCCTACGAGCAGTACTTC. Residues: CASSLIGQQGAYEQYF.

The chain joins TRBV28 to TRBJ1-3; tentative D call: TRBD1 (5 bases). The germline CDR1 and CDR2 sequences are MDHEN and SYDVKM. The CDR3 loop spans 12 amino acids. V was cut by 7 bases and J by 7 bases, with 11 bases left in between. The CDR3 protein is CASTTRGNTIYF. The CDR3 DNA follows: TGTGCCAGCACCACGCGGGGGAACACCATATATTTT.

The chain combines TRBV28 with TRBJ1-2; no clear D. Trimming shortened V by 3 bases and J by 7 bases, and 12 bases separated the two germline ends. The CDR3 contains 13 residues. CDR1 and CDR2 (germline): MDHEN, SYDVKM. CDR3 sequence reads: CASSFRERGGYTF. In nucleotides, the CDR3 is TGTGCCAGCAGTTTCCGAGAAAGAGGTGGCTACACCTTC.

The CDR3 DNA is TGTGCCAGCAGGCGCCCCAGGGGGCCGGATGGCTACACCTTC. This encodes CASRRPRGPDGYTF. The gene calls are TRBV11-2 and TRBJ1-2; 8 bases match TRBD1. Germline V lookup: CDR1 SGHAT, CDR2 FQNNGV. After removal of 6 bases from V and 6 bases from J, the junction contained 9 bases not matched to a gene. The CDR3 is 14 residues long.

This chain uses TRBV5-1 with TRBJ2-7; 8 nucleotides line up with TRBD1. The V gene's germline CDR1 is SGHRS and CDR2 YFSETQ. V gave up 4 bases and J gave up 5 bases; unmatched junction bases: 2. CDR3 length equals 12 residues. CDR3 DNA sequence: TGCGCCAGCAGCCTGACAGGGGACGAGCAGTACTTC. It specifies CASSLTGDEQYF.

The rearrangement uses TRBV6-1 and TRBJ1-5; 10 nucleotides match TRBD1. Germline V gene sequence: CDR1 MNHNS, CDR2 SASEGT. The CDR3 extends over 15 amino acids. V shed 2 bases, J shed 11 bases, and the junction held 9 bases outside the gene matches. DNA for the CDR3: TGTGCCAGCAGTGAACTAGACAGGGGGCAAATATCCCAGCATTTT. Translating gives CASSELDRGQISQHF.

The gene calls are TRBV5-1 and TRBJ2-1, with D perhaps TRBD2 (6 bases). Germline assignment: CDR1 SGHRS and CDR2 YFSETQ. Between the trimmed V and J ends, which lost 0 bases and 2 bases, there was a span of 9 bases. The CDR3 extends over 15 amino acids. The CDR3 loop is CASSLAAGPYNEQFF. Here the CDR3 DNA reads TGCGCCAGCAGCTTGGCTGCGGGGCCCTACAATGAGCAGTTCTTC.

The chain carries TRBV3-1 (or the pseudogene TRBV3-2) and TRBJ1-3; 7 positions agree with TRBD1. The CDR3 sequence is 16 residues long. The germline CDR1 and CDR2 sequences are LGHDT and YNNKEL (reference sequence). J was trimmed by 2 bases and V by 2 bases; bases with no gene match: 6. The DNA for the CDR3 is TGTGCCAGCAGCCAATTCGGGACAGTCCCTGGAAACACCATATATTTT. Translating it yields CASSQFGTVPGNTIYF.